What follows are 2 T cell receptor beta chains derived from one specimen sequenced in a study of blood T cell repertoires in COVID-19. Here immunoSEQ multiplex PCR was the method, and the copy in TCRdb shows in-frame clones only, minus some. This table has 430,000 or so clones, about 88% appearing once. The specimen was PBMCs or T cells enriched from blood (not recorded which). Source of these receptors: a woman between 18 and 30 years old who had been exposed to COVID-19.

The chain is built from TRBV28 and TRBJ1-2; D is possibly TRBD1 (6 bases). The V and J ends lost 3 bases and 4 bases respectively, with 24 bases between them. This CDR3 contains 18 residues. From germline, CDR1 is MDHEN and CDR2 SYDVKM. For the CDR3, the DNA is TGTGCCAGCAGTTTCTCCCCTTCGTGGCAGGGGCGAGTCTATGGCTACACCTTC. Its translation: CASSFSPSWQGRVYGYTF.

J is TRBJ2-2 and V is TRBV28; 9 nucleotides align to TRBD2. The CDR3 has 15 residues. The germline V gene has CDR1 MDHEN and CDR2 SYDVKM. V shed 7 bases, J shed 8 bases, and the junction held 11 bases outside the gene matches. The CDR3: CASKRSGGYIGELFF. Here the CDR3 DNA reads TGTGCCAGCAAGAGAAGCGGGGGGTATATTGGGGAGCTGTTTTTT. Using reference TRBV28 and TRBJ2-2 for the parts outside the CDR3, the full variable domain is DVKVTQSSRYLVKRTGEKVFLECVQDMDHENMFWYRQDPGLGLRLIYFSYDVKMKEKGDIPEGYSVSREKKERFSLILESASTNQTSMYLCASKRSGGYIGELFFGEGSRLTVL.